One sample yielded the 14 T cell receptor beta chains listed below, sequenced in a study of blood T cell repertoires in COVID-19. Here immunoSEQ multiplex PCR was the method, and the copy in TCRdb shows in-frame clones only, minus some. The table shows 150,000 to 200,000 clones, with around four fifths occurring only once. The sequenced sample consisted of PBMCs or T cells enriched from blood (not recorded which). The origin of the receptors is a woman aged 50 to 65 who had recovered from COVID-19.

The chain uses TRBV7-2 and TRBJ1-5; the D gene is possibly TRBD1 (5 bases). The CDR3 extends over 14 amino acids. The V and J ends lost 2 bases and 7 bases respectively, with 12 bases between them. Per germline, CDR1 SGHTA and CDR2 FQGNSA. The CDR3 spells CASSLIPEGQPQHF. CDR3 in DNA: TGTGCCAGCAGCTTAATCCCGGAGGGGCAGCCCCAGCATTTT.

The rearrangement links TRBV10-3 to TRBJ2-1, with D maybe TRBD2 (6 bases). Germline V gene sequence: CDR1 ENHRY, CDR2 SYGVKD. The V gene lost 10 bases and the J gene lost 2 bases, with 9 bases spanning the gap. The CDR3 consists of 12 residues. CDR3 in amino acids: CATGLTYNEQFF. CDR3 DNA: TGTGCCACCGGACTAACCTACAATGAGCAGTTCTTC.

Only one count was recorded for this clone. The chain joins TRBV29-1 to TRBJ1-3, with D unclear. Trimming took off 4 bases at V and 0 bases at J, with 7 bases between the two ends. This CDR3 is built from 13 residues. Per germline, CDR1 SQVTM and CDR2 ANQGSEA. This CDR3 reads CSVVAPSGNTIYF. CDR3 sequence (DNA): TGCAGCGTTGTGGCTCCCTCTGGAAACACCATATATTTT.

The genes are TRBV5-1 and TRBJ2-1; TRBD2 matches at 12 bases. CDR1 and CDR2 (germline): SGHRS, YFSETQ. With 3 bases clipped from V and 8 bases from J, the junction kept 12 bases outside the gene matches. This CDR3 region has 17 residues. CDR3: CASSSNRLAGVGDEQFF. The CDR3 region has the DNA TGCGCCAGCAGCTCAAATAGACTAGCGGGAGTGGGGGATGAGCAGTTCTTC.

The chain recombines TRBV5-1 with TRBJ2-3; TRBD2 matches at 12 bases. The V segment lost 4 bases and the J segment 4 bases; nucleotides outside the gene matches: 1. The CDR3 totals 14 residues. From germline, CDR1 is SGHRS and CDR2 YFSETQ. The chain's CDR3 is CASSPSGGADTQYF. The DNA of the CDR3 is TGCGCCAGCAGCCCTAGCGGGGGGGCAGATACGCAGTATTTT.

The chain joins TRBV5-4 to TRBJ2-7; D is unresolved. Trimming removed 4 bases at V and 5 bases at J, with 7 bases between. Germline CDR1 and CDR2: SGHNT and YYREEE (reference sequence). The CDR3 runs 11 residues. The CDR3 loop reads CASSREDEQYV. The CDR3 DNA reads as TGTGCCAGCAGCCGAGAAGACGAGCAGTACGTC.

This sequence joins TRBV3-1 (or the pseudogene TRBV3-2) and TRBJ2-7; the match to TRBD1 covers 8 bases. Unmatched junction bases numbered 4, after V lost 4 bases and J lost 5 bases. The CDR3 runs to 13 residues. CDR1 is LGHDT, CDR2 YNNKEL, per germline (reference sequence). The DNA of the CDR3 is TGTGCCAGCAGCCGGACGGACAGGGACGAGCAGTACGTC. This encodes CASSRTDRDEQYV.

CDR3 coding DNA: TGTGCCAGCAGTGGACAGGGGGGGGAAGCCCAGCATTTT. Encoded protein: CASSGQGGEAQHF. The chain recombines TRBV12-3 or TRBV12-4 with TRBJ1-5; 10 bases fit TRBD1. The V segment lost 5 bases and the J segment 11 bases; nucleotides outside the gene matches: 6. The CDR3 totals 13 residues.

The genes are TRBV7-2 and TRBJ1-2, with 8 bases fitting TRBD1. In germline, CDR1 is SGHTA, CDR2 FQGNSA. V shed 5 bases, J shed 5 bases, and the junction held 7 bases outside the gene matches. The CDR3 runs 14 residues. Here the CDR3 reads CASSRGQELYGYTF. CDR3 coding DNA: TGTGCCAGCAGCCGGGGACAGGAGTTGTATGGCTACACCTTC. Using reference TRBV7-2 and TRBJ1-2 for the parts outside the CDR3, the full variable domain is GAGVSQSPSNKVTEKGKDVELRCDPISGHTALYWYRQSLGQGLEFLIYFQGNSAPDKSGLPSDRFSAERTGGSVSTLTIQRTQQEDSAVYLCASSRGQELYGYTFGSGTRLTVV.

The chain is built from TRBV5-1 and TRBJ1-1, with TRBD1 as a possible D gene (5 bases). The CDR3 contains 14 residues. Germline V CDR1 and CDR2: SGHRS, YFSETQ. V was clipped by 1 base and J by 4 bases, with 11 bases between them. The CDR3 spells CASSLWGQGTEAFF. In DNA, the CDR3 is TGCGCCAGCAGCTTGTGGGGCCAGGGCACTGAAGCTTTCTTT.

The chain recombines TRBV19 with TRBJ1-1; D may be TRBD1 (6 bases). The CDR3 sequence is 17 residues long. Looked up from germline, CDR1 is LNHDA and CDR2 is SQIVND (reference sequence). The V end lost 2 bases, the J end lost 0 bases, and 16 bases lay between the germline ends. The CDR3 region is CASSINRVGPMNTEAFF. CDR3 nucleotides: TGTGCCAGTAGTATAAACAGGGTGGGTCCCATGAACACTGAAGCTTTCTTT.

The genes are TRBV6-5 and TRBJ1-2; 9 bases are shared with TRBD1. The CDR3 loop spans 15 amino acids. With 7 bases clipped from V and 4 bases from J, the junction kept 10 bases outside the gene matches. The germline V gene encodes CDR1 MNHEY and CDR2 SVGAGI. The CDR3 protein is CASTVLQGALYGYTF. The CDR3 DNA follows: TGTGCCAGCACCGTCTTACAGGGGGCCCTCTATGGCTACACCTTC.

This clone occurred a few times. This chain joins TRBV7-2 and TRBJ2-3; D gene unclear. Germline V gives CDR1 SGHTA, CDR2 FQGNSA. V lost 2 bases and J lost 5, with 2 bases in between. CDR3 size: 11 residues. CDR3 in amino acids: CASSLLDTQYF. CDR3 nucleotides: TGTGCCAGCAGCTTACTAGATACGCAGTATTTT.

The chain carries TRBV18 and TRBJ1-6, with D tentatively TRBD1 (5 bases). The germline V gene has CDR1 KGHSH and CDR2 LQKENI. This CDR3 has 15 amino acids. Trimming took 3 bases from V and 8 from J, leaving 14 bases between them. CDR3 loop: CASSPSRVGDSPLHF. The CDR3 region has the DNA TGTGCCAGCTCACCTAGCAGGGTTGGCGATTCACCCCTCCACTTT.